One and the same sample provided the 25 T cell receptor beta chains below, sequenced in a study of blood T cell repertoires in COVID-19. Sequenced by immunoSEQ multiplex PCR; TCRdb stores in-frame clones only, minus some. The sample holds about 220,000 clones, roughly nine tenths seen once. Sequenced material: peripheral blood. The receptors come from a man aged 35 to 55 with acute or convalescent COVID-19.

The chain employs TRBV7-2 and TRBJ1-4; 8 bases line up with TRBD1. CDR3 length equals 17 residues. V trimming: 5 bases; J trimming: 0 bases; junction bases outside the gene matches: 8. Looked up from germline, CDR1 is SGHTA and CDR2 is FQGNSA. CDR3 protein: CASSLRAGGATNEKLFF. DNA of the CDR3: TGTGCCAGCAGCCTCCGAGCAGGGGGCGCAACTAATGAAAAACTGTTTTTT.

This chain joins TRBV5-1 and TRBJ2-3; 8 nucleotides match TRBD1. The CDR3 length is 15 residues. Per the germline V gene, CDR1 is SGHRS and CDR2 is YFSETQ. V lost 3 bases and J lost 2; bases outside the gene matches: 5. CDR3 DNA sequence: TGCGCCAGCAGCTCGGACAGGGAGTTCACAGATACGCAGTATTTT. Translation gives CASSSDREFTDTQYF.

This chain links TRBV27 with TRBJ2-7; possibly TRBD2 for D (7 bases). Trimming took 6 bases from V and 2 from J, leaving 17 bases between them. The CDR3 loop spans 15 amino acids. The germline CDR1 and CDR2 sequences are MNHEY and SMNVEV (reference sequence). In nucleotides, the CDR3 is TGTGCCAGCAGGAAGGGGGGGACACAGACCTACGAGCAGTACTTC. The encoded protein is CASRKGGTQTYEQYF.

The chain combines TRBV30 with TRBJ2-6; tentatively, D is TRBD2 (7 bases). Between the trimmed V and J ends, which lost 4 bases and 0 bases, there was a span of 19 bases. Germline V gene data show CDR1 as GTSNPN and CDR2 as SVGIG (reference sequence). This CDR3 spans 18 amino acids. The CDR3 is CAWTNFGGANSGANVLTF. In nucleotides, the CDR3 is TGTGCCTGGACGAACTTTGGGGGGGCGAACTCTGGGGCCAACGTCCTGACTTTC.

The J gene is TRBJ2-3, the V gene TRBV5-1, with D tentatively TRBD1 (6 bases). This CDR3 spans 16 amino acids. In germline, CDR1 is SGHRS, CDR2 YFSETQ. The ends were cut back, 4 bases at V and 0 bases at J, with 15 bases in the middle. For the CDR3, the DNA is TGCGCCAGCAGCCCTTTGGGGGCCCCCAGCACAGATACGCAGTATTTT. It encodes CASSPLGAPSTDTQYF.

This rearrangement joins TRBV28 to TRBJ1-2, with TRBD1 identical over 7 bases. J was trimmed by 8 bases and V by 5 bases; bases with no gene match: 11. The germline V gene has CDR1 MDHEN and CDR2 SYDVKM. This CDR3 contains 14 residues. CDR3 region: CASSLEQGLGGYTF. CDR3 sequence (DNA): TGTGCCAGCAGTCTTGAACAGGGGTTGGGGGGCTACACCTTC.

Details on this clone: One end of the junction fails to match germline, which may point to a read error. V usage is TRBV7-6 and J usage is TRBJ2-2; D is unresolved. CDR3 size: 10 residues. Germline V gives CDR1 SGHVS, CDR2 FNYEAQ. CDR3 in amino acids: CASNNGELFF. CDR3 bases: TGTGCCAGCAACAACGGGGAGCTGTTTTTT.

In DNA, the CDR3 is TGTGCCAGCAGCTTCCCGGCGGGAGGCCAAGAGACCCAGTACTTC. Encoded protein: CASSFPAGGQETQYF. This rearrangement joins TRBV7-9 to TRBJ2-5, with 8 nucleotides matching TRBD2. With V trimmed by 3 bases and J by 1 base, 4 bases remained unmatched. Per germline, CDR1 SEHNR and CDR2 FQNEAQ (reference sequence). This CDR3 has 15 amino acids.

The chain is built from TRBV7-2 and TRBJ2-6, with D maybe TRBD2 (5 bases). Trimming pared 2 bases from V and 2 bases from J, leaving 10 bases between. CDR3 length: 16 residues. Germline CDR1 SGHTA, CDR2 FQGNSA. CDR3 amino acids: CASSLRVGAGANVLTF. The CDR3 DNA reads TGTGCCAGCAGCTTACGGGTGGGAGCTGGGGCCAACGTCCTGACTTTC.

The chain carries TRBV28 and TRBJ2-6; D may be TRBD1 (6 bases). Trimming left V 7 bases short and J 0 bases short, with 10 bases between. The length of the CDR3 is 15 residues. Germline V lookup: CDR1 MDHEN, CDR2 SYDVKM. The CDR3 is CASTDRPSGANVLTF. The CDR3 nucleotides read TGTGCCAGCACTGACAGGCCCTCTGGGGCCAACGTCCTGACTTTC.

This clone occurred once. This rearrangement joins TRBV28 to TRBJ1-2, with 9 bases aligning to TRBD1. J gave up 5 bases and V 3 bases, and 10 bases lay outside the gene matches. The CDR3 has 16 residues. Germline V gives CDR1 MDHEN, CDR2 SYDVKM. The CDR3 sequence is CASSFQAGQGTYGYTF. The DNA for the CDR3 is TGTGCCAGCAGTTTTCAGGCGGGACAGGGAACATATGGCTACACCTTC.

This clone was counted at least ten times. The CDR3 region is CAWSWSLGEQYF. The CDR3 DNA follows: TGTGCCTGGAGTTGGTCTCTAGGCGAGCAGTACTTC. V gene TRBV30 combines with J gene TRBJ2-7; D is ambiguous. Trimming pared 2 bases from V and 6 bases from J, leaving 11 bases between. Looked up from germline, CDR1 is GTSNPN and CDR2 is SVGIG (reference sequence). CDR3 length: 12 amino acids.

The chain carries TRBV7-2 and TRBJ2-7; 16 bases match TRBD2. The CDR3 covers 18 residues. Trimming removed 0 bases from V and 6 bases from J; junction bases left unmatched: 8. Germline V CDR1 and CDR2: SGHTA, FQGNSA. The CDR3 here is CASSLARGLAGGGGEQYF. As DNA, the CDR3 is TGTGCCAGCAGCTTAGCCCGGGGACTAGCGGGAGGGGGAGGCGAGCAGTACTTC.

The rearrangement uses TRBV9 and TRBJ2-3; tentatively, D is TRBD1 (6 bases). Trimming pared 0 bases from V and 5 bases from J, leaving 7 bases between. CDR3 length: 13 amino acids. Germline CDR1 SGDLS, CDR2 YYNGEE. CDR3 in amino acids: CASSVGGLDTQYF. The CDR3 region has the DNA TGTGCCAGCAGCGTAGGGGGGCTAGATACGCAGTATTTT.

This clone was seen a handful of times. The CDR3 region is CSVEEVGGRYEQYF. CDR3 DNA: TGCAGCGTTGAAGAGGTTGGTGGGAGGTACGAGCAGTACTTC. J is TRBJ2-7 and V is TRBV29-1; D possibly corresponds to TRBD2 (6 bases). CDR1 and CDR2 from the germline V gene are SQVTM and ANQGSEA. V was cut by 0 bases and J by 4 bases, with 13 bases left in between. The CDR3 length is 14 residues.

The gene calls are TRBV7-9 and TRBJ2-7; D perhaps matches TRBD1 (6 bases). V was trimmed by 5 bases and J by 5 bases, leaving 28 bases between them. The CDR3 totals 18 residues. Germline V CDR1 and CDR2: SEHNR, FQNEAQ (reference sequence). The CDR3 DNA follows: TGTGCCAGCAGCGCGGCCCTCGCGCAAAAGGACAGTTACCACGAGCAGTACTTC. Translating it yields CASSAALAQKDSYHEQYF.

This chain links TRBV3-1 (or the pseudogene TRBV3-2) with TRBJ2-1; weak D call: TRBD1 (6 bases). In germline, CDR1 is LGHDT, CDR2 YNNKEL (reference sequence). Trimming removed 4 bases from V and 10 bases from J, with 14 bases in between. The CDR3 loop spans 13 amino acids. The CDR3 loop reads CASSLRAQGEQFF. CDR3 coding DNA: TGTGCCAGCAGCCTCCGTGCTCAGGGGGAGCAGTTCTTC.

J is TRBJ2-3 and V is TRBV24-1, with D unresolved. The ends were cut back, 2 bases at V and 0 bases at J, with 8 bases in the middle. Germline loops: CDR1 KGHDR, CDR2 SFDVKD. The CDR3 has 15 residues. The CDR3: CATSDWASSTDTQYF. The DNA of the CDR3 is TGTGCCACCAGTGATTGGGCCTCTAGCACAGATACGCAGTATTTT.

This clone was recorded once. The CDR3 here is CASSPTTAGASLGSGANVLTF. CDR3 bases: TGCGCCAGCAGCCCGACGACAGCGGGGGCTTCCTTAGGTTCTGGGGCCAACGTCCTGACTTTC. V usage is TRBV5-1 and J usage is TRBJ2-6, with 8 bases lining up with TRBD2. The germline CDR1 and CDR2 sequences are SGHRS and YFSETQ. J gave up 1 base and V 4 bases, and 19 bases lay outside the gene matches. The CDR3 has 21 residues.

The chain couples TRBV11-3 to TRBJ2-2; 12 nucleotides align to TRBD2. CDR1 and CDR2 from the germline V gene are SGHNT and YENEEA. The CDR3 has 16 amino acids. The V segment lost 0 bases and the J segment 8 bases; nucleotides outside the gene matches: 4. The CDR3 sequence is CASSLDSGLAGGELFF. The CDR3 DNA reads TGTGCCAGCAGCTTAGATTCCGGACTAGCGGGAGGGGAGCTGTTTTTT.

This clone was seen once. The chain joins TRBV10-2 to TRBJ2-7; 8 bases match TRBD1. V lost 6 bases and J lost 7; bases outside the gene matches: 14. This CDR3 has 15 amino acids. Germline V gene sequence: CDR1 WSHSY, CDR2 SAAADI. The CDR3 loop reads CASRGGQVPFREQYF. CDR3 bases: TGCGCCAGCAGAGGGGGACAGGTGCCCTTTCGGGAGCAGTACTTC.

The chain uses TRBV4-3 and TRBJ1-6; D is uncertain. Trimming took 0 bases from V and 9 from J, leaving 9 bases between them. CDR3 size: 14 residues. Per germline, CDR1 LGHNA and CDR2 YSLEER. The CDR3 reads CASSQDNAGSPLHF. The CDR3 bases are TGCGCCAGCAGCCAAGACAACGCGGGTTCACCCCTCCACTTT.

The chain uses TRBV24-1 and TRBJ2-1; TRBD2 matches at 12 bases. V shed 9 bases and J 7 bases; nucleotides not matched to a gene: 3. Per the germline V gene, CDR1 is KGHDR and CDR2 is SFDVKD. The length of the CDR3 is 13 residues. Written as DNA, the CDR3 is TGTGCCACCCTTACTAGCGGGGGGAATGAGCAGTTCTTC. It translates to CATLTSGGNEQFF.

The chain couples TRBV30 to TRBJ1-3; D call uncertain. CDR1 and CDR2 from the germline V gene are GTSNPN and SVGIG (reference sequence). The CDR3 has 12 amino acids. Trimming took off 4 bases at V and 3 bases at J, with 7 bases between the two ends. This CDR3 is CAWMSIGNTIYF. DNA of the CDR3: TGTGCCTGGATGTCTATTGGAAACACCATATATTTT.

This rearrangement joins TRBV3-1 (or the pseudogene TRBV3-2) to TRBJ2-7; D uncertain. Germline assignment: CDR1 LGHDT and CDR2 YNNKEL (reference sequence). This CDR3 is 13 amino acids long. Trimming pared 3 bases from V and 3 bases from J, leaving 9 bases between. CDR3 amino acids: CASSQSPHYEQYF. The CDR3 DNA sequence: TGTGCCAGCAGCCAGTCCCCCCACTACGAGCAGTACTTC.